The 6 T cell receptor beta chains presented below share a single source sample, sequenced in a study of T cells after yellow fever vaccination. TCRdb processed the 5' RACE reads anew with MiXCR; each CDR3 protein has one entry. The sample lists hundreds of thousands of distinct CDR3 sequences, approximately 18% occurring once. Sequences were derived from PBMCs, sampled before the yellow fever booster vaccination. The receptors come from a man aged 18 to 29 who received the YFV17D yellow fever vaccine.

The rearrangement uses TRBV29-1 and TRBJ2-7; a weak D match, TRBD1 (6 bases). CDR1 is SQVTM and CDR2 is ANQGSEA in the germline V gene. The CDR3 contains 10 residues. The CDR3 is CSGPGVEQYV. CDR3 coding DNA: TGCAGTGGGCCAGGGGTCGAGCAGTACGTC.

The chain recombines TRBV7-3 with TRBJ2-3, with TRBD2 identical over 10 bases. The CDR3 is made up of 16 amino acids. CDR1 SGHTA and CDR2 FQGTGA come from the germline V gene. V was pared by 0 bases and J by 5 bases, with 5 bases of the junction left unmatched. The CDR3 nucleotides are TGTGCCAGCAGCTTAACAGCGGGGGGGCCCGTAGATACGCAGTATTTT. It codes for CASSLTAGGPVDTQYF.

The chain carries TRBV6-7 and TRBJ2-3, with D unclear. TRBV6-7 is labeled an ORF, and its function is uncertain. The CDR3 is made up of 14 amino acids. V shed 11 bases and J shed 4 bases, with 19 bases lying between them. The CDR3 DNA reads TGTGCCCCGACACCGAGACAAGAAGCAGATACGCAGTATTTT. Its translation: CAPTPRQEADTQYF.

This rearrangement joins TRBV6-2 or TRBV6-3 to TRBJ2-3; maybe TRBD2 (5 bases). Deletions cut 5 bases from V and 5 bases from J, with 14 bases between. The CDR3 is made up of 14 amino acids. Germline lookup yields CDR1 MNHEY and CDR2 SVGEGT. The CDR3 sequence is CASSAATGVDTQYF. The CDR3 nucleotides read TGTGCCAGCAGTGCGGCCACCGGGGTAGATACGCAGTATTTT.

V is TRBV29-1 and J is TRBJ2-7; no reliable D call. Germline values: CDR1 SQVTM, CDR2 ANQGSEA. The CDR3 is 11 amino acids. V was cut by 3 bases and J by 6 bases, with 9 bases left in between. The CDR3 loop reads CSVDRDGEQYF. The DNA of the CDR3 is TGCAGCGTTGACAGAGACGGCGAGCAGTACTTC.

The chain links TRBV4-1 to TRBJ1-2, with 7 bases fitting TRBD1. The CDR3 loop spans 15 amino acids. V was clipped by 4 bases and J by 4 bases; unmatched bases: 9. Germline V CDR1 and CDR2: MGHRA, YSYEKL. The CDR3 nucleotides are TGCGCCAGCAGCCCGGGGGGACAGACAGTCTATGGCTACACCTTC. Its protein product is CASSPGGQTVYGYTF.